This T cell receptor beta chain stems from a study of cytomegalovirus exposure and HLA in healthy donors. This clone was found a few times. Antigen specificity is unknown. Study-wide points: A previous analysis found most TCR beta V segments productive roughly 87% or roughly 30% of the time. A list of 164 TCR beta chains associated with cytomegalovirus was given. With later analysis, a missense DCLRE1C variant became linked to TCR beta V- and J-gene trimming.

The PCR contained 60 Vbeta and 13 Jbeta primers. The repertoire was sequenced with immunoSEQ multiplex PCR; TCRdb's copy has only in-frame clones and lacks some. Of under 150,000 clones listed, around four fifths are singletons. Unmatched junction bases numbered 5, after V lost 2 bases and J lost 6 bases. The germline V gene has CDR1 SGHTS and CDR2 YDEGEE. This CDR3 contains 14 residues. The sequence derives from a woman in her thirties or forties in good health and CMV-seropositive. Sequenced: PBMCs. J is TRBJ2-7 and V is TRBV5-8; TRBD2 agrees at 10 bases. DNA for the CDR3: TGTGCCAGCAGCTTTGCGCTAGCGGGAGTCGAGCAGTACTTC. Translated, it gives CASSFALAGVEQYF. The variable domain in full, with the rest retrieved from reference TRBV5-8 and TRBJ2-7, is EAGVTQSPTHLIKTRGQQATLRCSPISGHTSVYWYQQALGLGLQFLLWYDEGEERNRGNFPPRFSGRQFPNYSSELNVNALELEDSALYLCASSFALAGVEQYFGPGTRLTVT.